One and the same sample provided the 5 T cell receptor beta chains below, sequenced in a study of cytomegalovirus exposure and HLA in healthy donors. The PCR used 60 Vbeta and 13 Jbeta primers. Assay: immunoSEQ multiplex PCR; the TCRdb copy retains only in-frame clones and omits some. The data hold fewer than 200,000 clones, with roughly 80% observed a single time. Specimen: PBMCs. The source is a woman aged 18-29 years in good health and CMV-seronegative.

This clone came up once. The chain uses TRBV27 and TRBJ2-7; maybe TRBD1 (5 bases). The CDR3 extends over 14 amino acids. Trimming removed 5 bases at V and 2 bases at J, with 13 bases between. Germline assignment: CDR1 MNHEY and CDR2 SMNVEV (reference sequence). The CDR3 DNA is TGTGCCAGCAGTCCTAGGGGTTCACCCTACGAGCAGTACTTC. This translates into CASSPRGSPYEQYF.

The chain joins TRBV28 to TRBJ2-2, with 10 bases lining up with TRBD2. This CDR3 has 19 residues. The V gene's germline CDR1 is MDHEN and CDR2 SYDVKM. The junction had 13 bases not matched to a gene; V was cut back by 1 base and J by 5 bases. As DNA, the CDR3 is TGTGCCAGCAGTTTATTACTTAGGGCTAGCGGGAGTTTGACCGGGGAGCTGTTTTTT. Its translation: CASSLLLRASGSLTGELFF.

V is TRBV7-8 and J is TRBJ1-1; the D gene is possibly TRBD1 (6 bases). The CDR3 spans 15 residues. The V end lost 6 bases, the J end lost 4 bases, and 18 bases lay between the germline ends. CDR1 is SGHVS, CDR2 FQNEAQ, per germline. The CDR3 here is CASSLLERGSTEAFF. The CDR3 nucleotides are TGTGCCAGCAGTTTGCTCGAAAGGGGGTCCACTGAAGCTTTCTTT.

The V and J genes are TRBV28 and TRBJ2-5; 11 bases align to TRBD2. The CDR3 spans 16 residues. V gave up 5 bases and J gave up 3 bases; unmatched junction bases: 8. Germline CDR1 and CDR2: MDHEN and SYDVKM. This chain's CDR3 is CASSHQLAGVKETQYF. For the CDR3, the DNA is TGTGCCAGCAGTCACCAACTAGCGGGAGTTAAAGAGACCCAGTACTTC.

The chain carries TRBV27 and TRBJ1-5; 12 nucleotides line up with TRBD1. Germline V gene lookup returns CDR1 MNHEY and CDR2 SMNVEV (reference sequence). V lost 4 bases, J lost 7 bases, and 11 bases stayed unmatched. This CDR3 region has 17 residues. The CDR3 DNA reads TGTGCCAGCAGTTCCATAGGGACAGGGGGCATCAACCAGCCCCAGCATTTT. It is translated as CASSSIGTGGINQPQHF.